The 2 T cell receptor beta chains presented below share a single source sample, sequenced in a study of shared clonotypes between healthy human individuals. TCRdb keeps only in-frame clones here, not all; method: immunoSEQ multiplex PCR. The table records 2 million to 2.5 million clones, 85% to 95% of them present only once. Sample: naive CD4+ T cells from PBMCs. Sample subset: CD45RA+ positively selected. These receptors were taken from a man aged 18 to 29 in good health. Some clones in this sample may be carry-over from other donors' samples.

The chain employs TRBV12-2 and TRBJ1-4. TRBV12-2 is an annotated pseudogene. The CDR3 is 15 residues long. Written as DNA, the CDR3 is TGTGCAAGTCGCTTAGCGGTGGTAAAGGATGAAAAACTGTTTTTT. This codes for CASRLAVVKDEKLFF.

The gene calls are TRBV11-3 and TRBJ2-2, with 8 bases matching TRBD1. The CDR3 has 15 residues. Trimming cost V 4 bases and J 9 bases; bases outside gene matches: 10. CDR1 and CDR2 (germline): SGHNT, YENEEA. The DNA for the CDR3 is TGTGCCAGCAGCTCCGGACAGGGCGTCGGAAGGGAGCTGTTTTTT. Protein sequence: CASSSGQGVGRELFF.